This is a list of T cell receptor beta chains from one sample in a study of beta chain features in type 1 diabetes. Using immunoSEQ multiplex PCR, the repertoire was profiled, and TCRdb retains in-frame clones only, with some absent. The profile shows about 170,000 clones, roughly 8% of them singletons. What was sequenced was central memory CD4+ T cells from blood. These TCRs come from a woman in her thirties or forties with type 1 diabetes. Each CDR3 is given with its conserved first and last residue.

>TRBV6-5|TRBJ1-2
CVTRTQGRGYTF
>TRBV4-3|TRBJ2-7
CASSQDLRGGYFYEQYF
>TRBV7-2|TRBJ2-5
CASSPSRETQYF
>TRBV6-6|TRBJ2-1
CASRVVGRSSYNEQFF
>TRBV4-3|TRBJ1-4
CASSQSRDWAEKLFF
>TRBV30|TRBJ2-1
CAWTRQGYEQFF
>TRBV29-1|TRBJ1-2
CSVEGVGAGYTF
>TRBV2|TRBJ1-2
CASSQTGGGYTF
>TRBV14|TRBJ2-7
CASSLRGTYEQYF
>TRBV11-3|TRBJ2-3
CASSLGLAQTDTQYF
>TRBV6-6|TRBJ2-1
CASSPDNEQFF
>TRBV29-1|TRBJ1-1
CSVASRSGAFF
>TRBV29-1|TRBJ1-2
CSGGTAYGYTF
>TRBV7-2|TRBJ2-5
CASSPDRGRETQYF
>TRBV4-2|TRBJ2-7
CASSQVTAEPNYEQYF
>TRBV6-1|TRBJ2-5
CASSAKETQYF
>TRBV7-9|TRBJ1-1
CASSPRPGRGQTEAFF
>TRBV19|TRBJ1-1
CASMETMNTEAFF
>TRBV5-1|TRBJ1-2
CASSATANGYTF
>TRBV5-1|TRBJ2-1
CASSREGKLSNEQFF
>TRBV18|TRBJ1-4
CASSRGTPGDNEKLFF
>TRBV11-2|TRBJ2-7
CASSSLAGGAYEQYF
>TRBV28|TRBJ2-1
CASRKGGTSGRRSYNEQFF
>TRBV5-1|TRBJ1-1
CASSLDSYTEAFF
>TRBV5-4|TRBJ2-5
CAGRDRVKETQYF
>TRBV28|TRBJ2-1
CASSVRGRTYNEQFF
>TRBV15|TRBJ1-2
CATSTGQGGYGYTF
>TRBV28|TRBJ1-2
CASRKQVGYTF
>TRBV19|TRBJ2-2
CASSIPGITGELFF
>TRBV25-1|TRBJ2-1
CASSADRLRSYNEQFF
>TRBV29-1|TRBJ1-5
CSVEVTGESNQPQHF
>TRBV2|TRBJ1-2
CASSGTGNYLGYTF
>TRBV7-2|TRBJ1-1
CASSSQGDTEAFF
>TRBV6-1|TRBJ1-3
CASSEPTLSGNTIYF
>TRBV27|TRBJ2-3
CASSPPGLAGRTDTQYF
>TRBV7-2|TRBJ2-7
CASSPSLKQYF
>TRBV6-6|TRBJ1-5
CASSSTPAGAQHF
>TRBV28|TRBJ1-5
CASSGDSYSNQPQHF
>TRBV9|TRBJ2-7
CASSVGRASEQYF
>TRBV11-2|TRBJ1-1
CASSPDIRVTEAFF
>TRBV27|TRBJ2-5
CASNDRGGAETQYF
>TRBV5-1|TRBJ2-1
CASSLEAGEQFF
>TRBV29-1|TRBJ2-3
CSGGGGAFGDTQYF
>TRBV6-6|TRBJ1-2
CASSLMGAVGYTF
>TRBV4-2|TRBJ2-6
CASSQEPGIGANVLTF